Included here is one T cell receptor (beta chain) sequence, with context. Its antigen is not identified. This sample was taken from a study of cytomegalovirus exposure and HLA in healthy donors. Study findings and constraints: TCR beta chain V- and J-gene trimming was linked, in a later analysis, to a missense variant in DCLRE1C. Most of the TCR beta V segments (in an earlier analysis) were productive either about 87% or about 30% of the time. A further, later analysis showed that HLA-associated TCR beta chains (compared with equally common others) were more clonally expanded.

PCR amplification relied on 60 Vbeta primers (plus 13 Jbeta primers). Generated by immunoSEQ multiplex PCR, the TCRdb table keeps only in-frame clones and is missing some. The table records about 190,000 clones, around 84% of them present only once. Sequencing used PBMCs. The origin of this receptor is a boy aged 2 to 10 in good health and CMV-seronegative.

The CDR3 bases are TGTGCCAGCAGTCCCGGGACTAGCTCCTACAATGAGCAGTTCTTC. Translating it yields CASSPGTSSYNEQFF. The chain has TRBV2 and TRBJ2-1, with 8 bases identical to TRBD2. The CDR3 runs to 15 residues. V was clipped by 5 bases and J by 0 bases; unmatched bases: 3. Germline V CDR1 and CDR2: SNHLY, FYNNEI.